What follows are 21 T cell receptor beta chains derived from one specimen sequenced in a study of PD-L1 blockade in urothelial cancer. TCRdb's table, derived via immunoSEQ multiplex PCR, lists solely in-frame clones and lacks some. The sample has roughly 63,000 clones, 65% to 90% seen once. The time point is: pretreatment peripheral blood. The sequencing used PBMCs, collected around atezolizumab (anti-PD-L1) treatment. The receptors here all came from a man between 70 and 80 years old with urothelial cancer.

The V gene is TRBV18, the J gene TRBJ1-1; possible D gene TRBD1, 5 bases. V was cut by 3 bases and J by 3 bases, with 8 bases left in between. Germline V gene lookup returns CDR1 KGHSH and CDR2 LQKENI. The CDR3 totals 13 residues. The CDR3 coding sequence is TGTGCCAGCTCACCTGGGGGGGACACTGAAGCTTTCTTT. Amino acids: CASSPGGDTEAFF.

This rearrangement joins TRBV11-2 to TRBJ2-7; perhaps TRBD1 as D (5 bases). CDR1 and CDR2 from the germline V gene are SGHAT and FQNNGV. The CDR3 runs to 13 residues. Trimming took off 4 bases at V and 7 bases at J, with 14 bases between the two ends. This chain's CDR3 is CASSSLRVSEQYF. CDR3 coding DNA: TGTGCCAGCAGCTCTCTCAGGGTCTCAGAGCAGTACTTC. Filled out from reference TRBV11-2 and TRBJ2-7, the complete variable domain reads EAGVAQSPRYKIIEKRQSVAFWCNPISGHATLYWYQQILGQGPKLLIQFQNNGVVDDSQLPKDRFSAERLKGVDSTLKIQPAKLEDSAVYLCASSSLRVSEQYFGPGTRLTVT.

This clone was detected many times. The chain uses TRBV15 and TRBJ1-2; 7 bases align to TRBD1. CDR3 length: 15 residues. Unmatched junction bases numbered 7, after V lost 0 bases and J lost 6 bases. The germline gives CDR1 LNHNV, CDR2 YYDKDF (reference sequence). The CDR3 spells CATSREEGGLDGYTF. For the CDR3, the DNA is TGTGCCACCAGCAGAGAGGAAGGGGGCCTGGATGGCTACACCTTC.

The rearrangement links TRBV13 to TRBJ1-5, with 8 bases aligning to TRBD1. Germline values: CDR1 PRHDT, CDR2 FYEKMQ (reference sequence). With 3 bases clipped from V and 0 bases from J, the junction kept 7 bases outside the gene matches. CDR3 length: 17 amino acids. The CDR3 protein is CASSFGTGGNSNQPQHF. As DNA, the CDR3 is TGTGCCAGCAGCTTCGGGACAGGAGGAAATAGCAATCAGCCCCAGCATTTT.

The V call is TRBV14, the J call TRBJ2-3, with 8 bases identical to TRBD2. V was pared by 0 bases and J by 4 bases, with 9 bases of the junction left unmatched. Germline-derived CDR1 and CDR2 are SGHDN and FVKESK. This CDR3 has 17 amino acids. The CDR3 loop is CASSQDRKLAAPDTQYF. The CDR3 nucleotides read TGTGCCAGCAGCCAAGATAGAAAACTAGCGGCTCCAGATACGCAGTATTTT.

This rearrangement joins TRBV29-1 to TRBJ2-1; TRBD2 matches at 11 bases. V was pared by 3 bases and J by 5 bases, with 0 bases of the junction left unmatched. Germline lookup yields CDR1 SQVTM and CDR2 ANQGSEA. The CDR3 runs to 13 residues. The CDR3 nucleotides are TGCAGCGTTGAGACTAGCGGGAACAATGAGCAGTTCTTC. It yields the protein CSVETSGNNEQFF.

This clone has a single count. The gene calls are TRBV19 and TRBJ1-1; D ambiguous. V shed 3 bases and J shed 4 bases, with 18 bases lying between them. This CDR3 spans 16 amino acids. Germline V gives CDR1 LNHDA, CDR2 SQIVND (reference sequence). The CDR3 is CASSIPSLGRGTEAFF. The CDR3 DNA follows: TGTGCCAGTAGTATTCCCTCCTTAGGGCGGGGCACTGAAGCTTTCTTT.

This chain joins TRBV9 and TRBJ2-1; possibly TRBD2 for D (7 bases). Trimming stripped 4 bases from V and 0 bases from J, with 20 bases between. There are 18 residues in the CDR3. Germline V CDR1 and CDR2: SGDLS, YYNGEE. CDR3 in DNA: TGTGCCAGCAGCTCCCGATCGGGGGGCTTCAGCTCCTACAATGAGCAGTTCTTC. It specifies CASSSRSGGFSSYNEQFF.

This chain joins TRBV19 and TRBJ2-1, with TRBD1 matching 7 bases. V was clipped by 2 bases and J by 4 bases; unmatched bases: 8. The CDR3 is made up of 16 amino acids. Germline V gives CDR1 LNHDA, CDR2 SQIVND (reference sequence). The CDR3 here is CASSIIARGFYNEQFF. The DNA for the CDR3 is TGTGCCAGTAGTATAATTGCCAGGGGGTTTTACAATGAGCAGTTCTTC.

The V call is TRBV18, the J call TRBJ1-3, with 7 bases that match TRBD1. Germline values: CDR1 KGHSH, CDR2 LQKENI. This CDR3 comprises 16 residues. Trimming cost V 4 bases and J 1 base; bases outside gene matches: 7. The CDR3 protein is CASSQDRPTSGNTIYF. The CDR3, as DNA: TGTGCCAGCTCACAGGACAGGCCTACATCTGGAAACACCATATATTTT.

The rearrangement links TRBV13 to TRBJ2-1; a possible D gene is TRBD1 (6 bases). Between the trimmed V and J ends, which lost 5 bases and 10 bases, there was a span of 15 bases. There are 13 residues in the CDR3. Per the germline V gene, CDR1 is PRHDT and CDR2 is FYEKMQ (reference sequence). For the CDR3, the DNA is TGTGCCAGCAGCGTCACACAGGGTCAAGAGCAGTTCTTC. Its translation is CASSVTQGQEQFF.

The chain combines TRBV6-1 with TRBJ1-2, with no clear D. The V end lost 5 bases, the J end lost 2 bases, and 6 bases lay between the germline ends. This CDR3 is built from 12 residues. Per the germline V gene, CDR1 is MNHNS and CDR2 is SASEGT. The CDR3 DNA sequence: TGTGCCAGCAGTTTACAGAACTATGGCTACACCTTC. This sequence encodes CASSLQNYGYTF.

The V and J genes are TRBV2 and TRBJ1-2; possible D gene TRBD1, 6 bases. CDR1 SNHLY and CDR2 FYNNEI come from the germline V gene. CDR3 size: 13 residues. The V end was cut by 5 bases, the J end by 1 base, with 8 bases between. The CDR3 DNA reads TGTGCCAGCAGTACGGACAGTAACTATGGCTACACCTTC. Protein sequence: CASSTDSNYGYTF. The whole variable domain, filled in from reference TRBV2 and TRBJ1-2, reads EPEVTQTPSHQVTQMGQEVILRCVPISNHLYFYWYRQILGQKVEFLVSFYNNEISEKSEIFDDQFSVERPDGSNFTLKIRSTKLEDSAMYFCASSTDSNYGYTFGSGTRLTVV.

This clone has only one observation. The rearrangement uses TRBV5-8 and TRBJ2-5; TRBD1 matches 10 bases. This CDR3 is built from 15 residues. The germline V gene has CDR1 SGHTS and CDR2 YDEGEE. Germline trimming cut 3 bases from V and 5 bases from J; bases unmatched to any gene: 7. As DNA, the CDR3 is TGTGCCAGCAGCTCCGGGACAGGGGAAGGGGAGACCCAGTACTTC. The encoded protein is CASSSGTGEGETQYF.

The rearrangement links TRBV4-1 to TRBJ1-2, with 7 bases that match TRBD1. The ends lost 4 bases at V and 6 bases at J; junction bases unmatched: 5. Germline CDR1 and CDR2: MGHRA and YSYEKL. The CDR3 is made up of 13 amino acids. CDR3 sequence (DNA): TGCGCCAGCAGCCTCCGACAGGGAAATGGCTACACCTTC. Its translation: CASSLRQGNGYTF.

This rearrangement joins TRBV18 to TRBJ1-3, with a weak D call TRBD1 (6 bases). Per the germline V gene, CDR1 is KGHSH and CDR2 is LQKENI. The CDR3 sequence is 15 residues long. The V end was cut by 6 bases, the J end by 0 bases, with 12 bases between. The CDR3 spells CASSPGHLSGNTIYF. The CDR3 DNA follows: TGTGCCAGCTCGCCGGGACACCTCTCTGGAAACACCATATATTTT.

The chain recombines TRBV5-1 with TRBJ2-1, with 10 nucleotides matching TRBD2. V was clipped by 0 bases and J by 6 bases; unmatched bases: 6. Germline CDR1 reads SGHRS; CDR2 reads YFSETQ. There are 16 residues in the CDR3. The CDR3 loop reads CASSLGSSGSGNEQFF. The CDR3 DNA reads TGCGCCAGCAGCTTGGGTTCTAGCGGGAGTGGCAATGAGCAGTTCTTC.

This clone showed up just a few times. This chain joins TRBV5-1 and TRBJ2-3; 8 bases agree with TRBD2. The V gene's germline CDR1 is SGHRS and CDR2 YFSETQ. Germline trimming cut 1 base from V and 4 bases from J; bases unmatched to any gene: 5. The CDR3 runs 15 residues. CDR3 sequence (DNA): TGCGCCAGCAGCTTGCCGGGAGGGCCCGCAGATACGCAGTATTTT. This encodes CASSLPGGPADTQYF.

V usage is TRBV5-8 and J usage is TRBJ1-1, with D maybe TRBD1 (6 bases). Germline V gives CDR1 SGHTS, CDR2 YDEGEE. CDR3 length: 14 residues. V lost 0 bases and J 1 base, leaving 7 bases between the germline ends. In nucleotides, the CDR3 is TGTGCCAGCAGCTTGGTGGGACAGAACACTGAAGCTTTCTTT. This gives the protein CASSLVGQNTEAFF.

This clone was detected only once. The rearrangement uses TRBV6-1 and TRBJ2-7; 8 nucleotides align to TRBD2. CDR3 length: 15 residues. Losses at the gene ends were 5 bases for V and 7 bases for J; bases not matched to a gene: 13. The germline CDR1 and CDR2 sequences are MNHNS and SASEGT. CDR3 coding DNA: TGTGCCAGCAGTCCTAGCGGGTCTGGAGTGAGAGAGCAGTACTTC. It translates to CASSPSGSGVREQYF.

The gene calls are TRBV7-3 and TRBJ2-1; TRBD2 aligns across 14 bases. Germline-derived CDR1 and CDR2 are SGHTA and FQGTGA. The CDR3 runs 19 residues. The J segment lost 2 bases and the V segment lost 2 bases, leaving 8 bases of the junction unmatched. CDR3 sequence: CASSLSGTSGRSPYNEQFF. The CDR3 nucleotides are TGTGCCAGCAGCTTATCCGGGACTAGCGGGAGATCACCCTACAATGAGCAGTTCTTC.